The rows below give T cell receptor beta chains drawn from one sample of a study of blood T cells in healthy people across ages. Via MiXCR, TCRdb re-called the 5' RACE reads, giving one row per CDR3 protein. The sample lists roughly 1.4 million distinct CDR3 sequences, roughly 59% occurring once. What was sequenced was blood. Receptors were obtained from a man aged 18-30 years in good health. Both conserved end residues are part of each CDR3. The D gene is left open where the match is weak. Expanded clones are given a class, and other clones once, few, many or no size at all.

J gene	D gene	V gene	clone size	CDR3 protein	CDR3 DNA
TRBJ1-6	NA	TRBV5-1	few	CASSLYTNSPLHF	TGCGCCAGCAGCTTGTATACAAATTCACCCCTCCACTTT
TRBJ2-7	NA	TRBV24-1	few	CATSDRTGTEQYF	TGTGCCACCAGTGATCGAACAGGGACCGAGCAGTACTTC
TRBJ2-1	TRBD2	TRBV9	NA	CASSPYSGGGNEQFF	TGTGCCAGCAGCCCATATAGCGGGGGGGGCAATGAGCAGTTCTTC
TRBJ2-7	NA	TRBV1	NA	CTSSQDPTGLRGEQYF	TGCACCAGCAGCCAAGATCCGACAGGGCTGAGGGGAGAGCAGTACTTC
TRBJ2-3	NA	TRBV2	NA	CASSERSIADTQYF	TGTGCCAGCAGTGAACGGAGTATCGCAGATACGCAGTATTTT
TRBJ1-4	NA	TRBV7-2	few	CASSLGPGGGPNEKLFF	TGTGCCAGCAGCTTAGGCCCGGGTGGGGGGCCTAATGAAAAACTGTTTTTT
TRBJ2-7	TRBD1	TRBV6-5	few	CASSLDRSGYEQYF	TGTGCCAGCAGCTTGGACAGGTCGGGCTACGAGCAGTACTTC
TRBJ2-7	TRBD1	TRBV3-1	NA	CASTRTGFNEQYF	TGTGCCAGCACCCGGACAGGATTCAACGAGCAGTACTTC
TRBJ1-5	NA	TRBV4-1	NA	CASSQDMWQAADQPQHF	TGCGCCAGCAGCCAAGATATGTGGCAGGCGGCCGATCAGCCCCAGCATTTT
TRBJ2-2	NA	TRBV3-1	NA	CASSQGPMYQVGTGELFF	TGTGCCAGCAGCCAGGGGCCGATGTACCAAGTGGGCACCGGGGAGCTGTTTTTT
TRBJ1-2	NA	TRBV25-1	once	CASSDQREAHGYTF	TGTGCCAGCAGTGACCAAAGAGAGGCTCATGGCTACACCTTC
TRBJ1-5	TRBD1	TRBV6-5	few	CASSSSDRGGGYNQPQHF	TGTGCCAGCAGTTCCTCGGACAGGGGCGGGGGGTACAATCAGCCCCAGCATTTT
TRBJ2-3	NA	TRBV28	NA	CASSFDGATGTQYF	TGTGCCAGCAGTTTCGACGGGGCCACAGGTACGCAGTATTTT
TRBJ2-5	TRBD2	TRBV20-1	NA	CSARVPGGQETQYF	TGCAGTGCTAGAGTCCCGGGGGGACAAGAGACCCAGTACTTC
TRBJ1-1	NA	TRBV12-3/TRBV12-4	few	CASSYRAKDEAFF	TGTGCCAGCAGTTACCGGGCCAAGGATGAAGCTTTCTTT